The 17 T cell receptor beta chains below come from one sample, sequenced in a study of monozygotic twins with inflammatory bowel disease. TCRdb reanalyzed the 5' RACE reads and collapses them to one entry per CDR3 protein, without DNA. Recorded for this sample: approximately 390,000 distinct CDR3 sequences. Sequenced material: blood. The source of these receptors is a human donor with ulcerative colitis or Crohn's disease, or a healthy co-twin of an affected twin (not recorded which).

This chain's CDR3 is CATSDLGSQETQYF. The chain combines TRBV24-1 with TRBJ2-5. The CDR3 runs to 14 residues. Germline V CDR1 and CDR2: KGHDR, SFDVKD.

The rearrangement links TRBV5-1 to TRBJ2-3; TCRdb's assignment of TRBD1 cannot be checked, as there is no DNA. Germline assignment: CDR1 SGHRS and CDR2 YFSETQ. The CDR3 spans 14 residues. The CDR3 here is CASSLVGAGDTQYF.

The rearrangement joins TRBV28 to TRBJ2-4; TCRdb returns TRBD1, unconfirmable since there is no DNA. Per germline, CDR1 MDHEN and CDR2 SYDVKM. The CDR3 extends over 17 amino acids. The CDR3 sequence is CASTPPGTALTKNIQYF.

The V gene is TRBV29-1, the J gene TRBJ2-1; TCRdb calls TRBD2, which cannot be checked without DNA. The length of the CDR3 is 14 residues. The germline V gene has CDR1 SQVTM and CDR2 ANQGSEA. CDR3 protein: CSVEDSRVSTEQFF.

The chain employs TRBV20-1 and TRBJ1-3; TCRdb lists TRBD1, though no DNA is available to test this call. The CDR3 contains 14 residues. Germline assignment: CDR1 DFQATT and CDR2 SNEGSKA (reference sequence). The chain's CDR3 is CSARAQGLGNTIYF.

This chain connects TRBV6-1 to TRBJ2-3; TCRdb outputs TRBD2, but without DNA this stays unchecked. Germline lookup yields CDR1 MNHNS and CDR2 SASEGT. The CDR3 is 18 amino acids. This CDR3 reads CASSEFLAGGTSTDTQYF.

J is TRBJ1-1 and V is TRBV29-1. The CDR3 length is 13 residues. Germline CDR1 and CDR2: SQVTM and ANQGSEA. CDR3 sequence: CSAFGGVNTEAFF.

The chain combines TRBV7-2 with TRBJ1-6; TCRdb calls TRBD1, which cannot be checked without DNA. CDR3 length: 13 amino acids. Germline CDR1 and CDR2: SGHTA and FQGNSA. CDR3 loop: CASSSAARDPLHF.

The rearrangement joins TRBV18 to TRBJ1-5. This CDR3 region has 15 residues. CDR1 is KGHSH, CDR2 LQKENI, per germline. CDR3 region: CASSPGGAGNQPQHF.

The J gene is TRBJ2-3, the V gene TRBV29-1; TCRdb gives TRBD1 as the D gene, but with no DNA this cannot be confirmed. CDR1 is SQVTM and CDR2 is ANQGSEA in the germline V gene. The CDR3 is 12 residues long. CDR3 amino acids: CSVARGGDTQYF.

CDR3 sequence: CASSQDVRGSSYNEQFF. V is TRBV4-3 and J is TRBJ2-1; TCRdb's D call of TRBD1 is untestable without DNA. There are 17 residues in the CDR3. Per the germline V gene, CDR1 is LGHNA and CDR2 is YSLEER.

CDR3 loop: CSARLPAGELFF. The rearrangement joins TRBV29-1 to TRBJ2-2. The CDR3 spans 12 residues. Germline loops: CDR1 SQVTM, CDR2 ANQGSEA.

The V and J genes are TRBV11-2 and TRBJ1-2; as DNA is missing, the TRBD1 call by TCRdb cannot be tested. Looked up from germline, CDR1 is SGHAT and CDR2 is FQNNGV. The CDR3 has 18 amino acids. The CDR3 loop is CASSIWNFGTTFTYGYTF.

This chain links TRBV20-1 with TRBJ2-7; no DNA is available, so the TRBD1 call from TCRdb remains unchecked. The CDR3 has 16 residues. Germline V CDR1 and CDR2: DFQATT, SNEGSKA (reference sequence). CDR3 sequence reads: CSARGPPGQGIYEQYF.

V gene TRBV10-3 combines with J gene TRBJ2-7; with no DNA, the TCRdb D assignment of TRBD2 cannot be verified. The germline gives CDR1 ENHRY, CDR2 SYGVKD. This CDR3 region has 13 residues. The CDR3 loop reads CASLGGDNYEQYF.

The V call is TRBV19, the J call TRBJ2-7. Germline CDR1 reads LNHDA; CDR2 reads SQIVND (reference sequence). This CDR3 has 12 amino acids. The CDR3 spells CASSRNDYEQYF.

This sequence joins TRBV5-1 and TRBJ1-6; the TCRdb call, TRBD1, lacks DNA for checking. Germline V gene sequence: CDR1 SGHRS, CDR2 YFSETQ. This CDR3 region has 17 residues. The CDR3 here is CASSRTGSRGYNSPLHF.